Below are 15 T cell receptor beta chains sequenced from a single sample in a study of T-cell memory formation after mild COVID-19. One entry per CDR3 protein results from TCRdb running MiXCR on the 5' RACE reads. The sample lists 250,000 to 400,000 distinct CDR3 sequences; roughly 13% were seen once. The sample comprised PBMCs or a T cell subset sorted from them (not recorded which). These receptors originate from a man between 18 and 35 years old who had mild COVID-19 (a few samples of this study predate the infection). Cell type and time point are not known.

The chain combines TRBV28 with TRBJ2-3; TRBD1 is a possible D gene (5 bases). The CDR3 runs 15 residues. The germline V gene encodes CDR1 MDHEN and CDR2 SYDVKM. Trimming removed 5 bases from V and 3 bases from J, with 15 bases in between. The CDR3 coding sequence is TGTGCCAGCAGTCAAGGCCGACAGATGACAGATACGCAGTATTTT. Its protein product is CASSQGRQMTDTQYF.

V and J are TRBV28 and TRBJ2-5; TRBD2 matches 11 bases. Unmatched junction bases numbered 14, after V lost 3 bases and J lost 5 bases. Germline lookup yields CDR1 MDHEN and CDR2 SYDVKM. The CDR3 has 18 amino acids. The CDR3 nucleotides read TGTGCCAGCAGTTTTGGGCGACTAGCGGGACCCAAAGAGGAGACCCAGTACTTC. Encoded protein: CASSFGRLAGPKEETQYF. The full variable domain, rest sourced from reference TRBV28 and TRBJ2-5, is DVKVTQSSRYLVKRTGEKVFLECVQDMDHENMFWYRQDPGLGLRLIYFSYDVKMKEKGDIPEGYSVSREKKERFSLILESASTNQTSMYLCASSFGRLAGPKEETQYFGPGTRLLVL.

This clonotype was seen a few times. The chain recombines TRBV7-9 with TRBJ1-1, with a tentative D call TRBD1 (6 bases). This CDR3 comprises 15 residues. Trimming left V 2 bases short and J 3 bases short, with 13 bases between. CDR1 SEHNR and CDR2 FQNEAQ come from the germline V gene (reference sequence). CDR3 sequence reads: CASSLISAGDTEAFF. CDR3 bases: TGTGCCAGCAGCTTAATTAGTGCAGGGGACACTGAAGCTTTCTTT.

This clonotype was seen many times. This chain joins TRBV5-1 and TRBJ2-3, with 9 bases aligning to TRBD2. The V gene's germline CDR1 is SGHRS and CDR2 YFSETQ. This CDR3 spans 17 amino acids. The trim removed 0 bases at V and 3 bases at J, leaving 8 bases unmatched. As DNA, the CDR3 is TGCGCCAGCAGCTTGGGGCCTCGTAGCGGGGGAACAGATACGCAGTATTTT. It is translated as CASSLGPRSGGTDTQYF.

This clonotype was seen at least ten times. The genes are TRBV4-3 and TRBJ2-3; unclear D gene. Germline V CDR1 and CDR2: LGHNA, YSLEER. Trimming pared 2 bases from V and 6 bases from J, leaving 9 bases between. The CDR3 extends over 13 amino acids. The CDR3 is CASSQQMSDTQYF. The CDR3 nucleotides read TGCGCCAGCAGCCAACAAATGAGCGATACGCAGTATTTT.

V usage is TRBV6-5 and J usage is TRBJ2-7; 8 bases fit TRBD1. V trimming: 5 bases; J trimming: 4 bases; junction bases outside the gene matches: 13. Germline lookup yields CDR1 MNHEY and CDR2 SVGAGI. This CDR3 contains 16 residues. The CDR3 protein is CASSKTSAGGIYEQYF. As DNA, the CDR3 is TGTGCCAGCAGTAAGACCTCGGCAGGGGGCATATACGAGCAGTACTTC.

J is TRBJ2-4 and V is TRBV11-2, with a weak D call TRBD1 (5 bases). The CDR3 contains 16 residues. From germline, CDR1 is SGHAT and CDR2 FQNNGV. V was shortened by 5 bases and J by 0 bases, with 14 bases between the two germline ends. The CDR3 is CASSRLPGLAKNIQYF. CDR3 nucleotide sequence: TGTGCCAGCAGCCGTTTACCAGGGCTAGCCAAAAACATTCAGTACTTC. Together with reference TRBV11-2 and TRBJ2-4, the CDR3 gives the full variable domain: EAGVAQSPRYKIIEKRQSVAFWCNPISGHATLYWYQQILGQGPKLLIQFQNNGVVDDSQLPKDRFSAERLKGVDSTLKIQPAKLEDSAVYLCASSRLPGLAKNIQYFGAGTRLSVL.

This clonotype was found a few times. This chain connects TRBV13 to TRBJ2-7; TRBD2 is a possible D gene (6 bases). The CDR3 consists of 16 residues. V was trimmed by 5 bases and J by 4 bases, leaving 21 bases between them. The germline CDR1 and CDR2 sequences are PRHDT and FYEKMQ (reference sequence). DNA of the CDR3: TGTGCCAGCAGCCGAGCCGGGGACTTGGATGGGTACGAGCAGTACTTC. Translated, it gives CASSRAGDLDGYEQYF.

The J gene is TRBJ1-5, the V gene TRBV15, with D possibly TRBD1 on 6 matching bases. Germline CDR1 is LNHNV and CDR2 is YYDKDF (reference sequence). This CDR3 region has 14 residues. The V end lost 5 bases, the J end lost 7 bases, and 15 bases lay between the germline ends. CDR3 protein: CATSGTGSRQPQHF. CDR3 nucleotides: TGTGCCACCAGCGGTACAGGGTCACGGCAGCCCCAGCATTTT.

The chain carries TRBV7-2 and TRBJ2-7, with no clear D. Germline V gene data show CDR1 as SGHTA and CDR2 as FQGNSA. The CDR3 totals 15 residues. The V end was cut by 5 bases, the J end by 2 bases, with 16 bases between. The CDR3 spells CASSPYDGSPYEQYF. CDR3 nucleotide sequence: TGTGCCAGCAGCCCCTATGACGGCTCCCCCTACGAGCAGTACTTC.

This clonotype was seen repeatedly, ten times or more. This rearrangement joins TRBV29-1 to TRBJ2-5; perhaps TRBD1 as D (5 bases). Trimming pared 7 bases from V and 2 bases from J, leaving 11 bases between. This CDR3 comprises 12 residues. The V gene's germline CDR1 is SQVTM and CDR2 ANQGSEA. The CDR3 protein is CSARVTQETQYF. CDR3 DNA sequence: TGCAGCGCCAGGGTCACTCAAGAGACCCAGTACTTC.

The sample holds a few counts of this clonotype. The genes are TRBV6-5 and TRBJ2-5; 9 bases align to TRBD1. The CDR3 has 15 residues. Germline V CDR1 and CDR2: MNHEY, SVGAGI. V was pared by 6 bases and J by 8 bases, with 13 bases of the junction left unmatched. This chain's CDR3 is CASSRPGQGKRTQYF. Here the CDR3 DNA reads TGTGCCAGCAGCCGCCCGGGACAGGGCAAGAGAACCCAGTACTTC.

Written as DNA, the CDR3 is TGCGCCAGCAGCTTCGAAGGGGGCAACTATGGCTACACCTTC. It yields the protein CASSFEGGNYGYTF. This rearrangement joins TRBV5-1 to TRBJ1-2, with 7 bases fitting TRBD1. The CDR3 has 14 residues. Looked up from germline, CDR1 is SGHRS and CDR2 is YFSETQ. J gave up 2 bases and V 2 bases, and 3 bases lay outside the gene matches.

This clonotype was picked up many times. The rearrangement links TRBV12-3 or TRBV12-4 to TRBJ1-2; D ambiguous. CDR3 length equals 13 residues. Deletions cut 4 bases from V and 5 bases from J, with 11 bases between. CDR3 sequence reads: CASSSGPGYGYTF. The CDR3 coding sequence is TGTGCCAGCAGTTCCGGGCCCGGATATGGCTACACCTTC.

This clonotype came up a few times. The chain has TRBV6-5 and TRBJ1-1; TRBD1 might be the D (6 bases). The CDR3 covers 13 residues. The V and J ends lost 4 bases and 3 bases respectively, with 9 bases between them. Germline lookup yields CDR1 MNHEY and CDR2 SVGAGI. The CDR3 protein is CASSWGLDTEAFF. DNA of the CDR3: TGTGCCAGCAGTTGGGGGCTGGACACTGAAGCTTTCTTT.